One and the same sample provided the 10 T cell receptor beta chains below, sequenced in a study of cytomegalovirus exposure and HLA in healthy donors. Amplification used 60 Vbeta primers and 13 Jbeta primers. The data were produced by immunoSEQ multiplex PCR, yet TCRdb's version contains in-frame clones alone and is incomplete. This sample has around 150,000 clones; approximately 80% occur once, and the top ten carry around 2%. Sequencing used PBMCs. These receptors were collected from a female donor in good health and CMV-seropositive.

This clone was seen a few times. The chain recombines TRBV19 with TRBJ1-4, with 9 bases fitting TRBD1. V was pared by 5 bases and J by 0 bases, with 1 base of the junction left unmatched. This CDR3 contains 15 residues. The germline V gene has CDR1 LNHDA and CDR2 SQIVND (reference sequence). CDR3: CASSRQGATNEKLFF. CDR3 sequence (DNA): TGTGCCAGTAGTCGACAGGGGGCAACTAATGAAAAACTGTTTTTT.

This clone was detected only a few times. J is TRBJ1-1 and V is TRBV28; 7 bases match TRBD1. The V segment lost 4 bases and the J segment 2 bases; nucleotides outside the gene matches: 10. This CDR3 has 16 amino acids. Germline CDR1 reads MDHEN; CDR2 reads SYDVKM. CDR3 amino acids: CASSSSPGTANTEAFF. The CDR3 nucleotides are TGTGCCAGCAGTTCATCCCCGGGGACAGCCAACACTGAAGCTTTCTTT. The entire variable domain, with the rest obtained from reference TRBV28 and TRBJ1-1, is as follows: DVKVTQSSRYLVKRTGEKVFLECVQDMDHENMFWYRQDPGLGLRLIYFSYDVKMKEKGDIPEGYSVSREKKERFSLILESASTNQTSMYLCASSSSPGTANTEAFFGQGTRLTVV.

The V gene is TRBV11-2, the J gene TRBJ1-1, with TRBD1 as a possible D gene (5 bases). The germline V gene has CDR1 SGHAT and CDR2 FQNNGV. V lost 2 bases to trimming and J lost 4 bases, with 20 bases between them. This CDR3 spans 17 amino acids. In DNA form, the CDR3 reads TGTGCCAGCAGCTTACCGGGAGGCAGGGCCAGAGGCACTGAAGCTTTCTTT. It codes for CASSLPGGRARGTEAFF.

DNA for the CDR3: TGCGCCAGCAGCTTACAGGGATTCGGCAATCAGCCCCAGCATTTT. Its translation is CASSLQGFGNQPQHF. This chain links TRBV5-1 with TRBJ1-5; a possible D gene is TRBD1 (6 bases). CDR1 is SGHRS, CDR2 YFSETQ, per germline. The CDR3 is made up of 15 amino acids. Trimming left V 2 bases short and J 2 bases short, with 11 bases between.

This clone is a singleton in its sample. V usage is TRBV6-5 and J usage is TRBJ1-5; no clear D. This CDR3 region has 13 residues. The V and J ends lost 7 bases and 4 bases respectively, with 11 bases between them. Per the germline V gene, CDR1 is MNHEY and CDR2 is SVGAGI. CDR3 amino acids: CASTSGKNQPQHF. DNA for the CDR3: TGTGCCAGCACATCCGGGAAAAATCAGCCCCAGCATTTT.

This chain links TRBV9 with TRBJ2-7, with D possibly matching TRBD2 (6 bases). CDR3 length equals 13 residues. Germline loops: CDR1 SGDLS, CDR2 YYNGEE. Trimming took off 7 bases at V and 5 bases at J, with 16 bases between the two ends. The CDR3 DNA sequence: TGTGCCAGCGGGAGGACCCACGCCGACGAGCAGTACTTC. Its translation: CASGRTHADEQYF. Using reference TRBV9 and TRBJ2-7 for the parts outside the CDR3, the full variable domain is DSGVTQTPKHLITATGQRVTLRCSPRSGDLSVYWYQQSLDQGLQFLIQYYNGEERAKGNILERFSAQQFPDLHSELNLSSLELGDSALYFCASGRTHADEQYFGPGTRLTVT.

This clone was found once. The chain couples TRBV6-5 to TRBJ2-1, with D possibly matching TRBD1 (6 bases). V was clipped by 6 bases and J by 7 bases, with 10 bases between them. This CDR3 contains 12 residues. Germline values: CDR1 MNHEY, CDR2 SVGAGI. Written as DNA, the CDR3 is TGTGCCAGCAGACGCGGACAGAATGAGCAGTTCTTC. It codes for CASRRGQNEQFF.

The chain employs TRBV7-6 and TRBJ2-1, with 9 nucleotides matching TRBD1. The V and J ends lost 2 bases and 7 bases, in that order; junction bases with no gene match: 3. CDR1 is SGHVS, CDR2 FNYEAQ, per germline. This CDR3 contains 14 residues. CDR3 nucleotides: TGTGCCAGCAGCTTATCGGGACAGGGAAATGAGCAGTTCTTC. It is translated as CASSLSGQGNEQFF.

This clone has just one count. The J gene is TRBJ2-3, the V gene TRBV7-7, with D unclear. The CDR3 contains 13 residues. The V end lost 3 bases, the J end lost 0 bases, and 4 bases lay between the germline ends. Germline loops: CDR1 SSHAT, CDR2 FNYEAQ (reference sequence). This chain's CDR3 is CASSFLSTDTQYF. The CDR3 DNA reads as TGTGCCAGCAGCTTCCTTAGCACAGATACGCAGTATTTT.

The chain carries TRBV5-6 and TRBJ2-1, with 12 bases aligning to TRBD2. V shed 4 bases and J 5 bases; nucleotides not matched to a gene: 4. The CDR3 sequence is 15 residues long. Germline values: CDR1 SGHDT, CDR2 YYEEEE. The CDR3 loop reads CASSALAGGHNEQFF. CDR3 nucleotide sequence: TGTGCCAGCAGCGCACTAGCGGGAGGCCACAATGAGCAGTTCTTC.